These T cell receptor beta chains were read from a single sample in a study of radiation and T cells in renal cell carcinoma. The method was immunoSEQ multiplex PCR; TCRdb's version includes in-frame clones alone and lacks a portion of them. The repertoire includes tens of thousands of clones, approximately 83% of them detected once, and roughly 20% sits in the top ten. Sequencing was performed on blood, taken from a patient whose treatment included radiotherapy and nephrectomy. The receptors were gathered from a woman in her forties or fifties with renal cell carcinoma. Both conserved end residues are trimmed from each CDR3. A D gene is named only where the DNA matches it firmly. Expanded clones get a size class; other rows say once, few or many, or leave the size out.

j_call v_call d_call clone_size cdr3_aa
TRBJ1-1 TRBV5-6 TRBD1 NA ASSLSRTGATEAF
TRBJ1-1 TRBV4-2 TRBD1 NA ASSQVQGRSQGDEAF
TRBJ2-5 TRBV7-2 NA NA ASSRPRETQY
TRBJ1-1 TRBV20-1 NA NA SAPRNTEAF
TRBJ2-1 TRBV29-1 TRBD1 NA SDLDRATYNEQF
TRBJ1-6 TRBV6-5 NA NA ASRETGVGALH
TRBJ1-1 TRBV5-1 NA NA ASSLDWGGNTEAF
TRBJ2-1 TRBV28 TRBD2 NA ASSQTPLAGVGNEQF
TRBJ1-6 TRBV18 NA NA ASSPRTANSPLH
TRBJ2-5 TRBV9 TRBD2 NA ASSVDGSGGPQY
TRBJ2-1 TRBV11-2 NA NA ASSFRRLLDEQF
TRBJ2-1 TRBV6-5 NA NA ASSQGRYNEQF
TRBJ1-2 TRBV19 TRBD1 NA ASGRTGDNYGYT
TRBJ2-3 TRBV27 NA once ASSLMSASTDTQY
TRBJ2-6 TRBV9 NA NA ASSDRDFGANVLT
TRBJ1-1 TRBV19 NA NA ASSRTALGTEAF
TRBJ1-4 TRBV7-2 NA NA ASSLRPGGNEKLF
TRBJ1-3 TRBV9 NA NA ASSVNSAAVGNTIY
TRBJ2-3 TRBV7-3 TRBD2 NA ASSSRLAGAADTQY
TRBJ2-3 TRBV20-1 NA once SAKRGDTQY
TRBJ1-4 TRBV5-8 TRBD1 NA ASSWDRGEKLF
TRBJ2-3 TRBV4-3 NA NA ASSPNREIDTQY
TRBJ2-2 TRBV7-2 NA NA ASSTDTGELF
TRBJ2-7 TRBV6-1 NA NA ASRDSWSSYEQY
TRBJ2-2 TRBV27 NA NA ASSLSGRASPGELF
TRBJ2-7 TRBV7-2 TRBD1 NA ASSPWTGLSDEQY
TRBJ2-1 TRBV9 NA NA ASSVKDNEQF
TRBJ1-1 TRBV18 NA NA ASSPLVTENTEAF
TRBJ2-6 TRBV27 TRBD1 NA ASSLRPGTGALRANVLT
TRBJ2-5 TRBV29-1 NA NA SVAWLDETQY
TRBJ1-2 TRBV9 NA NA ASSVALPVGSSGYT
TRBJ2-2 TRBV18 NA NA ASSRQGQGPTGELF
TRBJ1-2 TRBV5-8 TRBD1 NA ASIRKGAEVPPDYT
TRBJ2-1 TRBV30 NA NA AWRDSDLGEQF
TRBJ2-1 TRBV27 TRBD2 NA ASSLTLLAGGSSYNEQF
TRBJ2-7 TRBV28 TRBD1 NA ASSLPGTGKY
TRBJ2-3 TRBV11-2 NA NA ASSGGWADTQY
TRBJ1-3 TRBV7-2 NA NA ASSASFGSGNTIY
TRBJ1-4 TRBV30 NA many ASERDGKLF
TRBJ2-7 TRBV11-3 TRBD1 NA ASSGGGQGHEQY
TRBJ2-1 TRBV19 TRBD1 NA ASERGRGNNEQF